This TCR beta chain was observed in a study of cytotoxic CD8 clonotypes in ibrutinib-treated CLL. Whole-study findings and limits: With treatment, public clonotypes, which were uncommon, either contracted or remained stable. Clonality climbed at ibrutinib response, then dropped toward baseline at progression. Baseline values of clonality outstripped age-matched healthy donors and followed circulating CD8+ T-cell counts.

This clone showed up just once. Its antigen remains unknown. The authors obtained around 2 micrograms of genomic DNA from cryopreserved PBMCs for TCR beta libraries. Data came from immunoSEQ multiplex PCR; TCRdb stores just in-frame clones and leaves some out. In the table there are fewer than 85,000 clones, about 85% of which are singletons. CDR3 size: 13 residues. CDR1 and CDR2 from the germline V gene are SGHTA and FQGTGA. V lost 5 bases to trimming and J lost 6 bases, with 13 bases between them. This clonotype was obtained from a human donor with chronic lymphocytic leukemia. Source: PBMCs, taken after 12 months of ibrutinib treatment. The gene calls are TRBV7-3 and TRBJ1-1; tentatively, D is TRBD1 (5 bases). The CDR3 region is CASSQRGRAEAFF. The CDR3 coding sequence is TGTGCCAGCAGCCAGAGGGGTCGGGCTGAAGCTTTCTTT.